A selection of T cell receptor beta chains follows, all from one sample in a study of T cell responses to AZD1222 COVID-19 vaccine. The method was immunoSEQ multiplex PCR; TCRdb's version includes in-frame clones alone and lacks a portion of them. The sample lists tens of thousands of clones; around 90% were seen once. Sequencing was performed on peripheral blood, taken on day 0 of AZD1222 vaccination. The receptors shown here come from an adult in good health. Each CDR3 is given with its conserved first and last residue. The D gene is left open where the match is weak. Rows may omit the clone size; those that give it use once, few, many or a size class.

- TRBJ1-1 TRBV7-9 - TGTGCCAGCAGCTTAGGGTTCAACTTGAACACTGAAGCTTTCTTT CASSLGFNLNTEAFF
- TRBJ1-2 TRBV5-1 - TGCGCCAGCAGCTTGGCCCCAACAGTCTGCGGGGGCTACACCTTC CASSLAPTVCGGYTF
- TRBJ1-3 TRBV16 - TGTGCCAGCAGCCCCCAGTCGTTTGGAAACACCATATATTTT CASSPQSFGNTIYF
- TRBJ2-6 TRBV19 - TGTGCCAGTAGTATCGTCGGGGTACCTCCATCTGGGGCCAACGTCCTGACTTTC CASSIVGVPPSGANVLTF
- TRBJ2-2 TRBV25-1 - TGTGCCAGCAGAGGGAACACCGGGGAGCTGTTTTTT CASRGNTGELFF
- TRBJ2-2 TRBV11-2 - TGTGCCAGCAGCCAACCGGGACACAACACCGGGGAGCTGTTTTTT CASSQPGHNTGELFF
- TRBJ1-3 TRBV7-6 TRBD1 TGTGCCAGCAGCCCCGGGACAGTTGGTGGAAACACTATATATTTT CASSPGTVGGNTIYF
- TRBJ2-4 TRBV28 TRBD2 TGTGCCAGCAGTCCAGGACTAGCGGGAGGCGGGGACATTCAGTACTTC CASSPGLAGGGDIQYF
once TRBJ2-5 TRBV5-4 TRBD1 TGTGCCAGCAGCTTGGCAGGGGGCCCAGAGACCCAGTACTTC CASSLAGGPETQYF
few TRBJ2-7 TRBV7-9 - TGTGCCAGCACCTCCGACAGGCAAGAATCCGAGCAGTACTTC CASTSDRQESEQYF
- TRBJ1-2 TRBV7-2 TRBD1 TGTGCCAGCAGCCAGGACAGGGACTATGGCTACACCTTC CASSQDRDYGYTF
- TRBJ2-7 TRBV5-1 - TGCGCCAGCAGCTTGGAGACCCCCTACGAGCAGTACTTC CASSLETPYEQYF
- TRBJ2-7 TRBV5-1 - TGCGCCAGCAGCTTATTCCCAGTTAACCTACCCTACGAGCAGTACTTC CASSLFPVNLPYEQYF
few TRBJ2-5 TRBV7-9 - TGTGCCAGCAGCTTAAAGACAGATTTTCAAGAGACCCAGTACTTC CASSLKTDFQETQYF
- TRBJ2-7 TRBV7-9 - TGTGCCAGCAGCTTGAGCCTAATACCGGGACGCTCCTACGAGCAGTACTTC CASSLSLIPGRSYEQYF
once TRBJ2-7 TRBV18 - TGTGCCAGCTCATCAGCCCAGGGAGTTGGGTACGAGCAGTACTTC CASSSAQGVGYEQYF
- TRBJ2-1 TRBV6-5 - TGTGCCAGCAGTCCACGAGCCCGGGGGGCCAATGAGCAGTTCTTC CASSPRARGANEQFF
- TRBJ1-3 TRBV19 - TGTGCCAGTAGCGTTACTCTTCTAGGGGACACCATATATTTT CASSVTLLGDTIYF
- TRBJ1-1 TRBV5-1 - TGCGCCAGCAGCTCCATACAGGGTCCGGACACTGAAGCTTTCTTT CASSSIQGPDTEAFF
once TRBJ2-7 TRBV20-1 TRBD2 TGCAGTGCTAGTCTCGCGGGAGGAGGCGAGCAGTACTTC CSASLAGGGEQYF
- TRBJ1-2 TRBV20-1 - TGCAGTGCTAGTAAAGACCGCAACTATGGCTACACCTTC CSASKDRNYGYTF
- TRBJ1-2 TRBV11-2 - TGTGCCAGCAGCTTAGAGGTGGCCGGAGGACACCGCAACTATGGCTACACCTTC CASSLEVAGGHRNYGYTF
- TRBJ2-2 TRBV7-2 TRBD2 TGTGCCAGCAGAGACGGGACTAGCGGATACACCGGGGAGCTGTTTTTT CASRDGTSGYTGELFF
once TRBJ1-4 TRBV9 TRBD1 TGTGCCAGCAGCATCGGACAGGGGGCAACTAATGAAAAACTGTTTTTT CASSIGQGATNEKLFF
- TRBJ2-7 TRBV19 - TGTGCCAGTAGTATAGCCTCCCTAGCTGACTCCTACGAGCAGTACTTC CASSIASLADSYEQYF
- TRBJ2-2 TRBV5-4 - TGTGCCAGCAGCTTTTCTTACCCGCACACCGGGGAGCTGTTTTTT CASSFSYPHTGELFF
- TRBJ1-4 TRBV18 - TGTGCCAGCTCACCGGCGGGGGGTGAAAAACTGTTTTTT CASSPAGGEKLFF
- TRBJ2-1 TRBV5-1 TRBD1 TGCGCCAGCAGCAAACAAGGACAGGGGGAGTACAATGAGCAGTTCTTC CASSKQGQGEYNEQFF
- TRBJ1-5 TRBV19 TRBD1 TGTGCCAGTAGTGCCCAGACAGGGGGGGGTCAGCCCCAGCATTTT CASSAQTGGGQPQHF
- TRBJ2-3 TRBV27 - TGTGCCAGCAGTGTGTCCAGTGGTACAGATACGCAGTATTTT CASSVSSGTDTQYF
- TRBJ2-3 TRBV5-1 - TGCGCCAGCAGCTTGGAGAGGTCTAGCACAGATACGCAGTATTTT CASSLERSSTDTQYF
- TRBJ2-3 TRBV28 TRBD1 TGTGCCAGCAGTCCCTCACGACAGGGGCACAGCACAGATACGCAGTATTTT CASSPSRQGHSTDTQYF
- TRBJ1-5 TRBV2 - TGTGCCAGCAGTGATTCGGTCCAGAACAATCAGCCCCAGCATTTT CASSDSVQNNQPQHF
- TRBJ2-1 TRBV12-3/TRBV12-4 - TGTGCCAGCGGACCTGAGCAGTTCTTC CASGPEQFF
- TRBJ1-2 TRBV30 - TGTGCCTGGAGTGTGGGGTGGAGGGATGAGGGCTATGGCTACACCTTC CAWSVGWRDEGYGYTF
- TRBJ1-3 TRBV5-5 TRBD1 TGTGCCAGCAGCTCGACAGGGAGCTCTGGAAACACCATATATTTT CASSSTGSSGNTIYF
- TRBJ1-1 TRBV5-1 - TGCGCCAGCAGCTTGGACACAGGGAAAACTGAAGCTTTCTTT CASSLDTGKTEAFF
- TRBJ2-5 TRBV9 - TGTGCCAGCACTGGCGGGAACCAAGAGACCCAGTACTTC CASTGGNQETQYF
- TRBJ1-5 TRBV6-1 - TGTGCCAGCAGTGGAAACCTACAGGGCCATAGCAATCAGCCCCAGCATTTT CASSGNLQGHSNQPQHF
- TRBJ1-3 TRBV25-1 TRBD1 TGTGCCGACAGGGGGCCTGGAAACACCATATATTTT CADRGPGNTIYF
- TRBJ1-1 TRBV6-5 - TGTGCCAGCAGCCTCCTTGACAAGAACACTGAAGCTTTCTTT CASSLLDKNTEAFF
once TRBJ1-1 TRBV29-1 - TGCAGCGTTGCTTCTCGACCCGAGAACACTGAAGCTTTCTTT CSVASRPENTEAFF
- TRBJ1-2 TRBV30 - TGTGCCTTCACACCGGGCCCTGGGTATGGCTACACCTTC CAFTPGPGYGYTF
- TRBJ1-1 TRBV27 - TGTGCCAGCACGGGGAACACTGAAGCTTTCTTT CASTGNTEAFF
once TRBJ2-3 TRBV11-2 TRBD2 TGTGCCAGCAGCTCTTCCGCGGGGGGGCTTGGAGATACGCAGTATTTT CASSSSAGGLGDTQYF
- TRBJ2-2 TRBV5-4 - TGTGCCAGCAGCTTGCAGGGAAACACCGGGGAGCTGTTTTTT CASSLQGNTGELFF
- TRBJ1-2 TRBV18 - TGTGCCAGCTCACCAAGTCGCGCAGGTCCTAACTATGGCTACACCTTC CASSPSRAGPNYGYTF
- TRBJ2-7 TRBV7-2 - TGTGCCAGCAGCTCGAGTGGGGGGTTAGAGCAGTACTTC CASSSSGGLEQYF
- TRBJ2-1 TRBV3-1/TRBV3-2 TRBD2 TGTGCCAGCAGCCAAGGCCGGGGGGGTAGCGGGCATAAAAATGAGCAGTTCTTC CASSQGRGGSGHKNEQFF
few TRBJ1-2 TRBV6-5 - TGTGCCAGCACCTTCTCGGGGGGCTATGGCTACACCTTC CASTFSGGYGYTF
- TRBJ2-7 TRBV10-2 TRBD1 TGCGCCAGCAGTGAGGGGACAGAAGGCGACGAGCAGTACTTC CASSEGTEGDEQYF
- TRBJ2-2 TRBV30 - TGTGCCTCCAACACAGGGTTGTTAAACACCGGGGAGCTGTTTTTT CASNTGLLNTGELFF
once TRBJ1-2 TRBV7-9 - TGTGCCAGCAGCCCTACACCACAGGGATGGTTTACCTATGGCTACACCTTC CASSPTPQGWFTYGYTF
- TRBJ2-5 TRBV12-3/TRBV12-4 - TGTGCCAGCATGAAATCGGGGATCGGGACCCAGTACTTC CASMKSGIGTQYF